What follows are 21 T cell receptor beta chains derived from one specimen sequenced in a study of radiotherapy plus CTLA-4 blockade in lung cancer. Profiling relied on immunoSEQ multiplex PCR, and the TCRdb table lists in-frame clones only, not all of them. This sample has about 87,000 clones, with around nine tenths found just once. The sample consisted of peripheral blood, taken from a patient treated with radiotherapy plus ipilimumab. Every receptor here comes from a human donor with non-small cell lung cancer that progressed on radiotherapy plus ipilimumab.

The chain couples TRBV5-1 to TRBJ1-2; possible D gene TRBD1, 6 bases. Germline CDR1 SGHRS, CDR2 YFSETQ. CDR3 length: 14 amino acids. Trimming removed 5 bases from V and 1 base from J, with 12 bases in between. CDR3 residues: CASRSPGHNYGYTF. Written as DNA, the CDR3 is TGCGCCAGCAGGTCCCCGGGACATAACTATGGCTACACCTTC.

This rearrangement joins TRBV30 to TRBJ2-7, with 8 positions matching TRBD1. The germline CDR1 and CDR2 sequences are GTSNPN and SVGIG (reference sequence). The CDR3 consists of 13 residues. Trimming cost V 1 base and J 7 bases; bases outside gene matches: 6. CDR3 sequence: CAWSDGQGLEQYF. CDR3 bases: TGTGCCTGGAGTGATGGACAGGGCTTAGAGCAGTACTTC.

The V and J genes are TRBV7-2 and TRBJ1-1; possibly TRBD1 for D (5 bases). The CDR3 is 14 residues long. Trimming stripped 5 bases from V and 7 bases from J, with 17 bases between. Germline values: CDR1 SGHTA, CDR2 FQGNSA. The CDR3 DNA reads as TGTGCCAGCAGCGCGGGACGTAGTGTGTTTGAAGCTTTCTTT. Amino acid sequence: CASSAGRSVFEAFF. The whole variable domain, filled in from reference TRBV7-2 and TRBJ1-1, reads GAGVSQSPSNKVTEKGKDVELRCDPISGHTALYWYRQSLGQGLEFLIYFQGNSAPDKSGLPSDRFSAERTGGSVSTLTIQRTQQEDSAVYLCASSAGRSVFEAFFGQGTRLTVV.

This clone was seen only once. The gene calls are TRBV14 and TRBJ2-1; D remains ambiguous. Germline V lookup: CDR1 SGHDN, CDR2 FVKESK. The length of the CDR3 is 14 residues. Trimming stripped 4 bases from V and 2 bases from J, with 9 bases between. The CDR3, as DNA: TGTGCCAGCAGCCTCTATAAAACCTACAATGAGCAGTTCTTC. Amino acids: CASSLYKTYNEQFF.

V and J are TRBV4-2 and TRBJ2-7; TRBD2 aligns across 9 bases. This CDR3 comprises 18 residues. The trim removed 0 bases at V and 6 bases at J, leaving 15 bases unmatched. Germline V lookup: CDR1 LGHNA, CDR2 YNFKEQ. CDR3 region: CASSQDNLAGWKGGEQYF. In nucleotides, the CDR3 is TGTGCCAGCAGCCAAGATAACCTAGCGGGATGGAAGGGCGGCGAGCAGTACTTC.

The chain carries TRBV5-1 and TRBJ2-5; TRBD2 might be the D (5 bases). Germline V gene data show CDR1 as SGHRS and CDR2 as YFSETQ. Trimming removed 0 bases from V and 2 bases from J, with 17 bases in between. The CDR3 extends over 17 amino acids. The CDR3 DNA is TGCGCCAGCAGCTTGGATGCCGGGATCTTGGGGCAAGAGACCCAGTACTTC. This encodes CASSLDAGILGQETQYF. The complete variable domain, with remaining parts taken from reference TRBV5-1 and TRBJ2-5, reads KAGVTQTPRYLIKTRGQQVTLSCSPISGHRSVSWYQQTPGQGLQFLFEYFSETQRNKGNFPGRFSGRQFSNSRSEMNVSTLELGDSALYLCASSLDAGILGQETQYFGPGTRLLVL.

V is TRBV5-1 and J is TRBJ2-1; D call uncertain. Germline V gene sequence: CDR1 SGHRS, CDR2 YFSETQ. V gave up 0 bases and J gave up 1 base, with 8 bases separating them. This CDR3 has 15 amino acids. CDR3 bases: TGCGCCAGCAGCTTGGAAACTCGATCCTACAATGAGCAGTTCTTC. Translated, it gives CASSLETRSYNEQFF. The variable domain in full, completed from reference TRBV5-1 and TRBJ2-1, reads KAGVTQTPRYLIKTRGQQVTLSCSPISGHRSVSWYQQTPGQGLQFLFEYFSETQRNKGNFPGRFSGRQFSNSRSEMNVSTLELGDSALYLCASSLETRSYNEQFFGPGTRLTVL.

V is TRBV6-4 and J is TRBJ2-1, with D unclear. Trimming left V 0 bases short and J 7 bases short, with 7 bases between. Germline values: CDR1 MRHNA, CDR2 SNTAGT. There are 13 residues in the CDR3. The CDR3 coding sequence is TGTGCCAGCAGTGACTCTTTCGAAAATGAGCAGTTCTTC. It yields the protein CASSDSFENEQFF.

The rearrangement uses TRBV2 and TRBJ1-5; TRBD1 aligns across 8 bases. Germline loops: CDR1 SNHLY, CDR2 FYNNEI. The CDR3 loop spans 14 amino acids. The V segment lost 8 bases and the J segment 5 bases; nucleotides outside the gene matches: 8. CDR3 bases: TGTGCCAGCGCGGCCCAGGGGGCATATCAGCCCCAGCATTTT. It translates to CASAAQGAYQPQHF.

In DNA, the CDR3 is TGTGCCAGCAGTGGGGGACAGGGTAACTATGGCTACACCTTC. Translation: CASSGGQGNYGYTF. The chain combines TRBV25-1 with TRBJ1-2; 9 bases are shared with TRBD1. The CDR3 covers 14 residues. V shed 4 bases, J shed 1 base, and the junction held 1 base outside the gene matches. Germline lookup yields CDR1 MGHDK and CDR2 SYGVNS.

To note about this clone: Distinct nucleotide sequences in the sample also encode this CDR3. The CDR3 reads CASSLDVYGYTF. As DNA, the CDR3 is TGTGCCAGCAGCTTGGACGTGTATGGCTACACCTTC. The chain uses TRBV5-4 and TRBJ1-2; D gene uncertain. This CDR3 is 12 amino acids long. Per germline, CDR1 SGHNT and CDR2 YYREEE (reference sequence). Trimming removed 0 bases at V and 5 bases at J, with 5 bases between. The whole variable domain, filled in from reference TRBV5-4 and TRBJ1-2, reads ETGVTQSPTHLIKTRGQQVTLRCSSQSGHNTVSWYQQALGQGPQFIFQYYREEENGRGNFPPRFSGLQFPNYSSELNVNALELDDSALYLCASSLDVYGYTFGSGTRLTVV.

This clone was seen a handful of times. The sample carries other DNA sequences with the same CDR3. The V and J genes are TRBV9 and TRBJ1-4; 7 nucleotides agree with TRBD1. The CDR3 covers 16 residues. Looked up from germline, CDR1 is SGDLS and CDR2 is YYNGEE. After removal of 0 bases from V and 3 bases from J, the junction contained 5 bases not matched to a gene. The CDR3 bases are TGTGCCAGCAGCGTAGGAGGAGGGACAGCTAATGAAAAACTGTTTTTT. This gives the protein CASSVGGGTANEKLFF.

V is TRBV4-3 and J is TRBJ2-5, with D unclear. V lost 1 base and J 5 bases, leaving 8 bases between the germline ends. Germline CDR1 LGHNA, CDR2 YSLEER. The CDR3 contains 13 residues. DNA of the CDR3: TGCGCCAGCAGCCAAGTTGCCCTTGAGACCCAGTACTTC. Translated, it gives CASSQVALETQYF.

The chain has TRBV7-8 and TRBJ2-7, with TRBD1 matching over 7 bases. This CDR3 contains 14 residues. Germline assignment: CDR1 SGHVS and CDR2 FQNEAQ. J lost 1 base, V lost 1 base, and 1 base had no gene match. As DNA, the CDR3 is TGTGCCAGCAGCTTAGGGGGACAGTCCTACGAGCAGTACTTC. Translation: CASSLGGQSYEQYF.

A remark on this clone: Other DNA sequences of this sample code for an identical CDR3. V usage is TRBV7-7 and J usage is TRBJ2-1; 15 bases are shared with TRBD2. This CDR3 has 15 amino acids. The germline CDR1 and CDR2 sequences are SSHAT and FNYEAQ (reference sequence). V shed 3 bases and J 8 bases; nucleotides not matched to a gene: 2. The CDR3 spells CASSLGLAGGDEQFF. The CDR3 DNA sequence: TGTGCCAGCAGCTTGGGACTAGCGGGGGGAGATGAGCAGTTCTTC.

This chain uses TRBV7-2 with TRBJ1-4; tentative D call: TRBD1 (6 bases). The CDR3 is 15 residues long. The germline CDR1 and CDR2 sequences are SGHTA and FQGNSA. Trimming shortened V by 3 bases and J by 4 bases, and 12 bases separated the two germline ends. The CDR3 region is CASSFSTGYNEKLFF. The DNA of the CDR3 is TGTGCCAGCAGCTTTTCGACAGGCTATAATGAAAAACTGTTTTTT.

This sequence joins TRBV6-5 and TRBJ1-2; 7 bases match TRBD1. V trimming: 9 bases; J trimming: 2 bases; junction bases outside the gene matches: 6. In germline, CDR1 is MNHEY, CDR2 SVGAGI. The CDR3 spans 13 residues. CDR3 residues: CASATGRNYGYTF. The CDR3 DNA reads TGTGCCAGTGCGACAGGGCGAAACTATGGCTACACCTTC.

This chain links TRBV19 with TRBJ1-2; 11 nucleotides match TRBD1. Germline CDR1 LNHDA, CDR2 SQIVND (reference sequence). The CDR3 covers 14 residues. The V segment lost 7 bases and the J segment 6 bases; nucleotides outside the gene matches: 7. The DNA for the CDR3 is TGTGCCAGTAATGCGGACAGGGGGCGGAATGGCTACACCTTC. It translates to CASNADRGRNGYTF.

The V gene is TRBV2, the J gene TRBJ1-3; D gene uncertain. The CDR3 totals 16 residues. The germline V gene has CDR1 SNHLY and CDR2 FYNNEI. Trimming removed 2 bases from V and 0 bases from J, with 11 bases in between. The CDR3 loop reads CASSESGILSGNTIYF. Here the CDR3 DNA reads TGTGCCAGCAGTGAATCGGGGATCCTCTCTGGAAACACCATATATTTT.

J is TRBJ1-6 and V is TRBV9; 12 nucleotides agree with TRBD1. Germline lookup yields CDR1 SGDLS and CDR2 YYNGEE. The CDR3 runs 15 residues. The J segment lost 9 bases and the V segment lost 4 bases, leaving 5 bases of the junction unmatched. The CDR3 here is CASSRDRGQSSPLHF. The CDR3 coding sequence is TGTGCCAGCAGCAGGGACAGGGGGCAAAGTTCACCCCTCCACTTT.

V gene TRBV7-9 combines with J gene TRBJ2-7; no clear D. V shed 1 base and J shed 5 bases, with 3 bases lying between them. The CDR3 is 11 residues long. Germline loops: CDR1 SEHNR, CDR2 FQNEAQ (reference sequence). In DNA form, the CDR3 reads TGTGCCAGCAGCTTAGTCGACGAGCAGTACTTC. Amino acid sequence: CASSLVDEQYF.